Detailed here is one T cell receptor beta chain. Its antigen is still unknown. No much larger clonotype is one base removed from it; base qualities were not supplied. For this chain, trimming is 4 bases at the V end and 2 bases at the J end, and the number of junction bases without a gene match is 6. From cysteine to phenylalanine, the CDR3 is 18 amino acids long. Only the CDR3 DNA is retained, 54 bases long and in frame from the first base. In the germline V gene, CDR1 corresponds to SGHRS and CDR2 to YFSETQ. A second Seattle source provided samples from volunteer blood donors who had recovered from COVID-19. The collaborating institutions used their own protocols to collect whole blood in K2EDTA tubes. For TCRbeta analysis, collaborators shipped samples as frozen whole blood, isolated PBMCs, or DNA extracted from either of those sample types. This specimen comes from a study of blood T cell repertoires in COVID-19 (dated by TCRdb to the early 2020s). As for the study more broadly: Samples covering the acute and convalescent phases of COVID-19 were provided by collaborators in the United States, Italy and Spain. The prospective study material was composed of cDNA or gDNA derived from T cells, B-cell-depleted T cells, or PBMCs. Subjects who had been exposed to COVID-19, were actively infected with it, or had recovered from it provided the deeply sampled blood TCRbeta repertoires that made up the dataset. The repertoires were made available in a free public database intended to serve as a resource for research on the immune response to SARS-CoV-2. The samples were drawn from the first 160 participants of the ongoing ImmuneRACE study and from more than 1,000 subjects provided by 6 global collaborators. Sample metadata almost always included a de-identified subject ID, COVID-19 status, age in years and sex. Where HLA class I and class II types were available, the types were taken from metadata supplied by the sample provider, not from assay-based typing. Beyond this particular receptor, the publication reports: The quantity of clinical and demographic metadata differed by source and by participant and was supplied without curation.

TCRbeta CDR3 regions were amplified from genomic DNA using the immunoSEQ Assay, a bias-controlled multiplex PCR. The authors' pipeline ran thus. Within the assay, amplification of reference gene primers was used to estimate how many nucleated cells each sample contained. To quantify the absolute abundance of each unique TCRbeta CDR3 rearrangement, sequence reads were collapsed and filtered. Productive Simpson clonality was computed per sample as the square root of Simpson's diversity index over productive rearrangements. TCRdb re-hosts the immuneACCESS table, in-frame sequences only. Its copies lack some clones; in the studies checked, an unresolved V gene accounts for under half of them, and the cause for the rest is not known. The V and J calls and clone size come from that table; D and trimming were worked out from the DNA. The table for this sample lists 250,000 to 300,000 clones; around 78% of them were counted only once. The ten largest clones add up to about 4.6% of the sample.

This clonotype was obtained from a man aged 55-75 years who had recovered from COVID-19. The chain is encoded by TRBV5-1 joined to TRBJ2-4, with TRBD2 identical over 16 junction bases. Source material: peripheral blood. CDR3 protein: CASSQGLAGGLSKNIQYF. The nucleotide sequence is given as TGCGCCAGCAGCCAGGGACTAGCGGGAGGGCTTTCCAAAAACATTCAGTACTTC.